The rows below give T cell receptor beta chains drawn from one sample of a study of shared clonotypes between healthy human individuals. Method: immunoSEQ multiplex PCR; TCRdb's copy keeps in-frame clones and lacks some. The table records around 640,000 clones, 95% to 96% of them present only once. Sequencing was carried out using naive CD8+ T cells sorted from blood. The source is a woman aged 25 to 45 in good health. CDR3s include the opening cysteine and the closing phenylalanine or tryptophan. D genes are given only for firm matches. The size field is filled for only some rows; it gives once, few, many or a size class.

abundance	v_gene	d_gene	j_gene	CDR3aa	CDR3nt
NA	TRBV4-1	NA	TRBJ1-5	CASSQVGDYSNQPQHF	TGCGCCAGCAGCCAAGTTGGGGATTATAGCAATCAGCCCCAGCATTTT
NA	TRBV28	NA	TRBJ1-2	CASSLIAGSGYGYTF	TGTGCCAGCAGTTTAATCGCAGGGAGCGGATATGGCTACACCTTC
NA	TRBV2	TRBD2	TRBJ2-1	CASGTSGYNEQFF	TGTGCCAGCGGGACTAGCGGTTACAATGAGCAGTTCTTC
NA	TRBV15	NA	TRBJ2-2	CATSRVYTGELFF	TGTGCCACCAGCAGAGTGTACACCGGGGAGCTGTTTTTT
NA	TRBV27	TRBD1	TRBJ2-1	CASGQGAPGFYNEQFF	TGTGCCAGTGGACAGGGGGCTCCGGGCTTCTACAATGAGCAGTTCTTC
NA	TRBV25-1	NA	TRBJ1-1	CASSEYGRVGNTEAFF	TGTGCCAGCAGTGAATACGGACGGGTCGGGAACACTGAAGCTTTCTTT
NA	TRBV14	TRBD2	TRBJ2-1	CASSRTSGWFNEQFF	TGTGCCAGCAGCCGGACTAGCGGGTGGTTCAATGAGCAGTTCTTC
NA	TRBV19	NA	TRBJ2-5	CASSMWQGSRETQYF	TGTGCCAGTAGTATGTGGCAGGGGTCTAGGGAGACCCAGTACTTC
NA	TRBV5-4	TRBD1	TRBJ1-2	CASSSDREANYGYTF	TGTGCCAGCAGCTCTGACAGGGAAGCTAACTATGGCTACACCTTC
NA	TRBV5-4	NA	TRBJ2-7	CASTPLGVRADEQYF	TGTGCCAGCACCCCGCTGGGCGTGAGGGCTGACGAGCAGTACTTC
NA	TRBV5-8	NA	TRBJ2-3	CASSLGQSLRDTQYF	TGTGCCAGCAGCTTGGGTCAGTCCCTGCGAGATACGCAGTATTTT
once	TRBV29-1	TRBD2	TRBJ2-3	CSVTGLAAFTDTQYF	TGCAGCGTTACCGGACTAGCGGCATTCACAGATACGCAGTATTTT
NA	TRBV29-1	NA	TRBJ2-1	CSYSQVGSYNEQFF	TGCAGCTACTCCCAGGTCGGGAGCTACAATGAGCAGTTCTTC
NA	TRBV5-8	NA	TRBJ1-5	CASSLGDQPQHF	TGTGCCAGCAGCTTGGGAGATCAGCCCCAGCATTTT
NA	TRBV27	NA	TRBJ2-5	CASSLFAGTVQETQYF	TGTGCCAGCAGTTTATTCGCCGGGACGGTCCAAGAGACCCAGTACTTC
NA	TRBV7-2	NA	TRBJ2-1	CASSALQFF	TGTGCCAGCAGCGCCTTACAGTTCTTC
NA	TRBV30	NA	TRBJ2-1	CAWNRAFTGPNNEQFF	TGTGCCTGGAACAGGGCTTTTACCGGGCCCAACAATGAGCAGTTCTTC
NA	TRBV5-6	NA	TRBJ2-1	CASSLGVGVEQFF	TGTGCCAGCAGCTTGGGCGTGGGTGTGGAGCAGTTCTTC
NA	TRBV19	NA	TRBJ1-3	CASSIDLRTGSGNTIYF	TGTGCCAGTAGTATAGACCTTCGGACGGGCTCTGGAAACACCATATATTTT
NA	TRBV9	NA	TRBJ2-7	CASSPQGGADPSYEQYF	TGTGCCAGCAGCCCCCAGGGGGGAGCGGACCCTTCCTACGAGCAGTACTTC
NA	TRBV2	TRBD2	TRBJ2-2	CASSGLLRTSVNTGELFF	TGTGCCAGCAGTGGTCTGCTCAGGACTAGCGTGAACACCGGGGAGCTGTTTTTT
NA	TRBV2	NA	TRBJ2-2	CASSGGSAYTGELFF	TGTGCCAGCAGTGGGGGTAGCGCGTACACCGGGGAGCTGTTTTTT
NA	TRBV28	NA	TRBJ1-2	CASSSGGVGYTF	TGTGCCAGCAGTTCGGGGGGAGTAGGCTACACCTTC
NA	TRBV4-1	NA	TRBJ1-1	CASSQDGARAGTEAFF	TGCGCCAGCAGCCAAGATGGGGCCAGGGCGGGCACTGAAGCTTTCTTT
NA	TRBV28	NA	TRBJ1-1	CASSRSGGAAEAFF	TGTGCCAGCAGTCGCAGCGGGGGGGCCGCTGAAGCTTTCTTT
NA	TRBV7-9	TRBD1	TRBJ1-4	CASSLAYRGRINEKLFF	TGTGCCAGCAGCTTAGCTTACAGGGGGCGCATTAATGAAAAACTGTTTTTT
NA	TRBV27	TRBD1	TRBJ1-2	CASSLSLGQGHGYTF	TGTGCCAGCAGTTTATCTTTGGGACAGGGTCATGGCTACACCTTC
NA	TRBV11-2	TRBD1	TRBJ1-2	CASSSPGQGAKTF	TGTGCCAGCAGCTCCCCGGGACAGGGGGCGAAAACCTTC
NA	TRBV27	NA	TRBJ2-7	CASMSFSYEQYF	TGTGCCAGCATGTCCTTCTCCTACGAGCAGTACTTC
once	TRBV4-1	NA	TRBJ2-1	CASRGLRGNEQFF	TGCGCCAGCAGGGGACTCCGAGGGAATGAGCAGTTCTTC
NA	TRBV6-1	NA	TRBJ2-7	CASSRLSSYEQYF	TGTGCCAGCAGCCGTCTAAGCTCCTACGAGCAGTACTTC
once	TRBV27	TRBD2	TRBJ2-2	CASSLGLAAGELFF	TGTGCCAGCAGTTTAGGTCTAGCGGCCGGGGAGCTGTTTTTT
NA	TRBV11-2	NA	TRBJ2-1	CASSLGRNEQFF	TGTGCCAGCAGCTTAGGGAGAAATGAGCAGTTCTTC
NA	TRBV5-6	NA	TRBJ2-1	CASSLGSYNEQFF	TGTGCCAGCAGCTTGGGTTCCTACAATGAGCAGTTCTTC
NA	TRBV9	NA	TRBJ2-1	CASSVAFRVNEQFF	TGTGCCAGCAGCGTAGCTTTTCGGGTCAATGAGCAGTTCTTC
NA	TRBV6-4	NA	TRBJ1-1	CASSEGGQETMITEAFF	TGTGCCAGCAGCGAAGGGGGACAAGAAACGATGATCACTGAAGCTTTCTTT
NA	TRBV10-3	NA	TRBJ2-1	CAISESFLHYDNEQFF	TGTGCCATCAGTGAGTCGTTTTTGCACTACGACAATGAGCAGTTCTTC
NA	TRBV11-3	NA	TRBJ2-7	CASSPRRVYEQYF	TGTGCCAGCAGCCCGAGACGAGTCTACGAGCAGTACTTC
once	TRBV6-5	NA	TRBJ1-1	CASSYREGDTEAFF	TGTGCCAGCAGTTACCGGGAGGGCGACACTGAAGCTTTCTTT
NA	TRBV5-8	TRBD1	TRBJ2-3	CASSPGTGWADTQYF	TGTGCCAGCAGCCCAGGGACAGGTTGGGCAGATACGCAGTATTTT
NA	TRBV11-2	NA	TRBJ2-7	CASSVNNEQYF	TGTGCCAGCAGCGTTAACAACGAGCAGTACTTC
NA	TRBV4-1	TRBD2	TRBJ2-7	CASRERAGLAGTYEQYF	TGCGCCAGCAGGGAACGCGCCGGGCTAGCGGGTACCTACGAGCAGTACTTC
NA	TRBV9	NA	TRBJ1-1	CASSVYGNTEAFF	TGTGCCAGCAGCGTATATGGAAACACTGAAGCTTTCTTT
NA	TRBV9	TRBD1	TRBJ2-7	CASSPTRTGGSEQYF	TGTGCCAGCAGCCCTACTAGGACAGGGGGCAGCGAGCAGTACTTC
NA	TRBV28	TRBD1	TRBJ2-7	CATGTALGEQYF	TGTGCCACCGGGACAGCTTTAGGAGAGCAGTACTTC
NA	TRBV27	NA	TRBJ2-2	CATTASTSGTGELFF	TGTGCCACCACGGCGAGCACATCGGGCACCGGGGAGCTGTTTTTT
NA	TRBV28	NA	TRBJ2-3	CASSSTQGNLNTDTQYF	TGTGCCAGCAGTTCGACACAGGGAAACCTAAACACAGATACGCAGTATTTT
NA	TRBV7-6	TRBD2	TRBJ2-1	CASSLSSGGNEQFF	TGTGCCAGCAGCTTGTCTAGCGGGGGCAATGAGCAGTTCTTC
NA	TRBV6-5	TRBD2	TRBJ2-3	CASSYSTSGGTDTQYF	TGTGCCAGCAGTTACTCCACTAGCGGGGGCACAGATACGCAGTATTTT
NA	TRBV5-6	TRBD2	TRBJ2-3	CASESGRATDTQYF	TGTGCCAGCGAGAGCGGGAGGGCGACAGATACGCAGTATTTT
NA	TRBV15	TRBD1	TRBJ2-3	CATSTDRGLEDTQYF	TGTGCCACCAGCACAGACAGGGGGCTGGAAGATACGCAGTATTTT
NA	TRBV5-4	NA	TRBJ1-1	CATAVWVRGQTEAFF	TGTGCCACCGCCGTGTGGGTCCGGGGGCAAACTGAAGCTTTCTTT
NA	TRBV5-1	NA	TRBJ1-2	CASSLEPRGGSKGYTF	TGCGCCAGCAGCTTGGAACCCCGAGGGGGTTCAAAAGGCTACACCTTC
NA	TRBV9	NA	TRBJ1-2	CASSAGGSGYTF	TGTGCCAGCAGCGCCGGGGGCAGTGGCTACACCTTC
NA	TRBV4-2	NA	TRBJ2-5	CASSQDVRTQYF	TGTGCCAGCAGCCAAGATGTGCGGACCCAGTACTTC